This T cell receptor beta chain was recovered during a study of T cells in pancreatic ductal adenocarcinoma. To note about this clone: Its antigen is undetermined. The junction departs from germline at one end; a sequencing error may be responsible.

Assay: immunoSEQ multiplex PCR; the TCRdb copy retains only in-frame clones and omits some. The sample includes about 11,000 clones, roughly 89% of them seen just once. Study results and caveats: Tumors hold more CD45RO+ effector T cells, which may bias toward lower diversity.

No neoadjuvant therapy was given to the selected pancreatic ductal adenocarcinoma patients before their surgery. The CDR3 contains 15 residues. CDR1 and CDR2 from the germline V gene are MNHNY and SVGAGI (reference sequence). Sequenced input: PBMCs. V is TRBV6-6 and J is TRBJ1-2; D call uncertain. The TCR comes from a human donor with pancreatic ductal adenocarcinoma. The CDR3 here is CAISEGNSPMYGYTF. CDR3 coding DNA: TGTGCCATCAGTGAGGGCAACAGCCCTATGTATGGCTACACCTTC.